The 25 T cell receptor beta chains below all came from one sample that was sequenced in a study of CD8+ T cells in alopecia areata. RNA was extracted and reverse transcribed into cDNA as the sequencing template. The protocol was immunoSEQ multiplex PCR, while the TCRdb copy is restricted to in-frame clones and leaves out a portion. The sample contains 200,000 to 250,000 clones, around two fifths of which appear only once. Indicated treatment: oral pan-JAK inhibitor, 5-10 mg twice daily. Sequencing was performed on CD4+ T cells sorted from blood, taken at approximately week 30, from a patient treated with tofacitinib. The receptors originated from a human donor with alopecia areata.

The chain links TRBV2 to TRBJ1-2; the match to TRBD1 covers 10 bases. This CDR3 contains 13 residues. Trimming at V came to 10 bases and at J to 4 bases, leaving 6 bases not matched to a gene. Germline V gene lookup returns CDR1 SNHLY and CDR2 FYNNEI. CDR3 sequence reads: CATRQGAFYGYTF. CDR3 DNA: TGTGCCACCCGACAGGGGGCCTTCTATGGCTACACCTTC.

The CDR3 protein is CASSLGRTSYEQYF. DNA for the CDR3: TGTGCCAGCAGCTTGGGCCGGACCTCCTACGAGCAGTACTTC. This sequence joins TRBV5-4 and TRBJ2-7, with D unclear. From germline, CDR1 is SGHNT and CDR2 YYREEE (reference sequence). Trimming took off 0 bases at V and 0 bases at J, with 7 bases between the two ends. CDR3 length: 14 amino acids.

This clone has more than one count but fewer than ten. The CDR3 bases are TGTGCCAGCAGCCAATACTCCGGGACAGGTGGCTACGAGCAGTACTTC. Translation gives CASSQYSGTGGYEQYF. The chain uses TRBV14 and TRBJ2-7, with 8 bases identical to TRBD1. Germline V gene sequence: CDR1 SGHDN, CDR2 FVKESK. Unmatched junction bases numbered 9, after V lost 2 bases and J lost 3 bases. The CDR3 spans 16 residues.

The chain carries TRBV7-6 and TRBJ2-2; D is possibly TRBD1 or TRBD2 (5 bases each). V lost 10 bases to trimming and J lost 2 bases, with 17 bases between them. Germline V gives CDR1 SGHVS, CDR2 FNYEAQ. The CDR3 length is 15 residues. The CDR3 nucleotides are TGTGCCACCGGGACCCCGCTGATAAACACCGGGGAGCTGTTTTTT. It yields the protein CATGTPLINTGELFF.

This sequence joins TRBV29-1 and TRBJ2-3; 7 bases line up with TRBD1. The CDR3 contains 18 residues. Germline trimming cut 3 bases from V and 2 bases from J; bases unmatched to any gene: 17. In germline, CDR1 is SQVTM, CDR2 ANQGSEA. The CDR3 loop is CSVEGRQGTISNTDTQYF. CDR3 nucleotide sequence: TGCAGCGTTGAGGGGAGACAGGGAACAATTTCAAACACAGATACGCAGTATTTT.

J is TRBJ2-7 and V is TRBV30; D is perhaps TRBD1 (6 bases). Germline CDR1 reads GTSNPN; CDR2 reads SVGIG (reference sequence). V was clipped by 3 bases and J by 1 base, with 22 bases between them. The CDR3 runs 17 residues. The CDR3 sequence is CAWRPPSRGSHSYEQYF. The CDR3 nucleotides read TGTGCCTGGAGGCCCCCCTCGAGGGGGTCCCATTCCTACGAGCAGTACTTC. The complete variable domain, with remaining parts taken from reference TRBV30 and TRBJ2-7, reads SQTIHQWPATLVQPVGSPLSLECTVEGTSNPNLYWYRQAAGRGLQLLFYSVGIGQISSEVPQNLSASRPQDRQFILSSKKLLLSDSGFYLCAWRPPSRGSHSYEQYFGPGTRLTVT.

This chain joins TRBV29-1 and TRBJ2-1, with 8 nucleotides matching TRBD2. This CDR3 contains 14 residues. With V trimmed by 5 bases and J by 7 bases, 10 bases remained unmatched. Germline CDR1 SQVTM, CDR2 ANQGSEA. In DNA form, the CDR3 reads TGCAGCGTTCTACACTCGGGGGGGAGGAATGAGCAGTTCTTC. Translating gives CSVLHSGGRNEQFF.

The chain is built from TRBV7-3 and TRBJ2-7, with a weak D call TRBD2 (6 bases). This CDR3 region has 16 residues. Germline loops: CDR1 SGHTA, CDR2 FQGTGA. The V end was cut by 2 bases, the J end by 3 bases, with 17 bases between. CDR3 DNA sequence: TGTGCCAGCAGCTTAGCTTGGTGGGAGGAAGACTACGAGCAGTACTTC. Translation: CASSLAWWEEDYEQYF.

The rearrangement uses TRBV6-1 and TRBJ2-5; 9 bases agree with TRBD2. The CDR3 is made up of 13 amino acids. Germline-derived CDR1 and CDR2 are MNHNS and SASEGT. V trimming: 7 bases; J trimming: 4 bases; junction bases outside the gene matches: 4. CDR3 bases: TGTGCCAGCATTTTGACTAGCGGAGAGACCCAGTACTTC. Protein product: CASILTSGETQYF.

The rearrangement links TRBV29-1 to TRBJ2-7; 8 nucleotides match TRBD1. The CDR3 loop spans 15 amino acids. Germline-derived CDR1 and CDR2 are SQVTM and ANQGSEA. V trimming: 4 bases; J trimming: 2 bases; junction bases outside the gene matches: 10. The CDR3 region is CSVVVSGTGTYEQYF. CDR3 DNA sequence: TGCAGCGTTGTCGTCTCCGGGACAGGCACCTACGAGCAGTACTTC.

This clone has a handful of counts. The chain employs TRBV18 and TRBJ2-1, with 11 nucleotides matching TRBD1. J was trimmed by 1 base and V by 3 bases; bases with no gene match: 2. Germline-derived CDR1 and CDR2 are KGHSH and LQKENI. The CDR3 has 16 residues. CDR3 sequence: CASSPRDRGSYNEQFF. In nucleotides, the CDR3 is TGTGCCAGCTCACCCCGGGACAGGGGGTCCTACAATGAGCAGTTCTTC.

The chain combines TRBV4-2 with TRBJ2-3; TRBD2 aligns across 8 bases. This CDR3 contains 16 residues. CDR1 LGHNA and CDR2 YNFKEQ come from the germline V gene. J lost 0 bases, V lost 0 bases, and 2 bases had no gene match. In nucleotides, the CDR3 is TGTGCCAGCAGCCAAGATTGGACTAGCAGCACAGATACGCAGTATTTT. It translates to CASSQDWTSSTDTQYF.

V and J are TRBV18 and TRBJ2-6, with TRBD2 identical over 7 bases. Germline CDR1 and CDR2: KGHSH and LQKENI. After removal of 3 bases from V and 8 bases from J, the junction contained 13 bases not matched to a gene. The CDR3 sequence is 17 residues long. The CDR3 sequence is CASSPGSGGAWTNVLTF. The CDR3 DNA is TGTGCCAGCTCACCCGGGTCGGGGGGAGCCTGGACCAACGTCCTGACTTTC.

The chain employs TRBV7-8 and TRBJ2-7; D is uncertain. With 0 bases removed from V and 6 bases from J, the gap between germline ends came to 12 bases. The CDR3 totals 14 residues. Germline V gene lookup returns CDR1 SGHVS and CDR2 FQNEAQ. CDR3 loop: CASSLAGPPSEQYF. In nucleotides, the CDR3 is TGTGCCAGCAGCTTAGCGGGCCCCCCCAGCGAGCAGTACTTC.

The DNA of the CDR3 is TGCAGCGTTGGTGGGCCAGCTAACTATGGCTACACCTTC. It is translated as CSVGGPANYGYTF. This chain connects TRBV29-1 to TRBJ1-2; no reliable D call. The CDR3 sequence is 13 residues long. Trimming pared 4 bases from V and 0 bases from J, leaving 9 bases between. Germline V gene data show CDR1 as SQVTM and CDR2 as ANQGSEA.

The V and J genes are TRBV5-1 and TRBJ2-2, with 7 bases fitting TRBD1. The ends lost 4 bases at V and 5 bases at J; junction bases unmatched: 8. Germline CDR1 SGHRS, CDR2 YFSETQ. The CDR3 covers 15 residues. CDR3 sequence (DNA): TGCGCCAGCAGCGTAGAGGGACAGTCAACCGGGGAGCTGTTTTTT. This codes for CASSVEGQSTGELFF.

This chain uses TRBV19 with TRBJ2-1; D gene ambiguous. This CDR3 has 12 residues. With 7 bases removed from V and 4 bases from J, the gap between germline ends came to 8 bases. Germline CDR1 LNHDA, CDR2 SQIVND (reference sequence). The CDR3 bases are TGTGCCAGTATGGGGTTGTACAATGAGCAGTTCTTC. It translates to CASMGLYNEQFF.

This clone was counted between two and nine times. This sample includes further DNA sequences coding for the same CDR3. The CDR3 protein is CASSLGLTDTQYF. The CDR3 DNA reads TGTGCCAGCAGCTTAGGACTCACAGATACGCAGTATTTT. The genes are TRBV7-2 and TRBJ2-3, with unresolved D. V lost 1 base and J lost 2, with 4 bases in between. This CDR3 has 13 amino acids. Germline-derived CDR1 and CDR2 are SGHTA and FQGNSA.

This clone has a handful of counts. The chain joins TRBV29-1 to TRBJ1-2, with D perhaps matching TRBD1 (6 bases). Per the germline V gene, CDR1 is SQVTM and CDR2 is ANQGSEA. V was cut by 6 bases and J by 8 bases, with 16 bases left in between. The CDR3 has 12 residues. Here the CDR3 DNA reads TGCAGCGTCGGGACACCGAGATTGGGCTACACCTTC. Encoded protein: CSVGTPRLGYTF.

The CDR3 protein is CASSHGGGTVANTGELFF. In DNA form, the CDR3 reads TGTGCCAGCTCGCATGGAGGAGGGACAGTCGCGAACACCGGGGAGCTGTTTTTT. The rearrangement joins TRBV18 to TRBJ2-2, with D tentatively TRBD1 (7 bases). Germline V lookup: CDR1 KGHSH, CDR2 LQKENI. CDR3 size: 18 residues. V was trimmed by 6 bases and J by 0 bases, leaving 20 bases between them. The entire variable domain, with the rest obtained from reference TRBV18 and TRBJ2-2, is as follows: NAGVMQNPRHLVRRRGQEARLRCSPMKGHSHVYWYRQLPEEGLKFMVYLQKENIIDESGMPKERFSAEFPKEGPSILRIQQVVRGDSAAYFCASSHGGGTVANTGELFFGEGSRLTVL.

This chain uses TRBV6-5 with TRBJ2-5, with TRBD2 identical over 7 bases. V gave up 0 bases and J gave up 5 bases; unmatched junction bases: 9. The CDR3 contains 16 residues. Germline values: CDR1 MNHEY, CDR2 SVGAGI. CDR3 bases: TGTGCCAGCAGTTACTCGCTTGGTGCGGGAGATGAGACCCAGTACTTC. It translates to CASSYSLGAGDETQYF.

This clone was observed a few times. This chain links TRBV10-2 with TRBJ1-2; D is unresolved. Germline values: CDR1 WSHSY, CDR2 SAAADI. V lost 6 bases to trimming and J lost 4 bases, with 9 bases between them. This CDR3 has 12 residues. This chain's CDR3 is CASRDLSYGYTF. The CDR3 DNA sequence: TGCGCCAGCAGGGATTTAAGCTATGGCTACACCTTC.

In this sample, this clone turned up once. The chain couples TRBV5-4 to TRBJ2-2; a weak D match, TRBD2 (7 bases). The CDR3 loop spans 15 amino acids. Trimming removed 2 bases from V and 3 bases from J, with 11 bases in between. CDR1 and CDR2 from the germline V gene are SGHNT and YYREEE (reference sequence). The CDR3 DNA is TGTGCCAGCAGCTTCGGGGGGCGCGACACCGGGGAGCTGTTTTTT. This codes for CASSFGGRDTGELFF.

The V gene is TRBV11-2, the J gene TRBJ2-7; unclear D gene. V lost 5 bases to trimming and J lost 7 bases, with 9 bases between them. The CDR3 has 11 amino acids. Germline V gene data show CDR1 as SGHAT and CDR2 as FQNNGV. CDR3 coding DNA: TGTGCCAGCAGCCACGAAAGTGAGCAGTACTTC. It yields the protein CASSHESEQYF.

CDR3 in DNA: TGTGCCAGCTCACCATACGGAGGAGTGGAGCAGTACTTC. Translated, it gives CASSPYGGVEQYF. The chain carries TRBV18 and TRBJ2-7; possible D gene TRBD2, 5 bases. Germline V CDR1 and CDR2: KGHSH, LQKENI. Trimming removed 2 bases at V and 7 bases at J, with 12 bases between. CDR3 size: 13 residues.